These 30 T cell receptor beta chains were sequenced from one sample in a study of blood T cells in healthy people across ages. Primers used in a second PCR of roughly 6 to 11 cycles were a sample-barcoded 5' primer and a J-beta primer mix. TCRdb passed the 5' RACE reads through MiXCR, listing each CDR3 protein once. The repertoire includes about 640,000 distinct CDR3 sequences, about 54% of them detected once, and over 30% sits in the top ten. The specimen was blood. The receptor set was obtained from a man between 60 and 75 years old in good health.

This sequence joins TRBV6-1 and TRBJ1-2; 8 positions match TRBD1. The germline gives CDR1 MNHNS, CDR2 SASEGT. This CDR3 is built from 15 residues. Germline trimming cut 6 bases from V and 4 bases from J; bases unmatched to any gene: 10. DNA of the CDR3: TGTGCCAGCAGCCCGGACAGGGATCCCCTCTATGGCTACACCTTC. Protein: CASSPDRDPLYGYTF.

The rearrangement joins TRBV29-1 to TRBJ1-4, with D perhaps matching TRBD1 (6 bases). Deletions cut 5 bases from V and 6 bases from J, with 13 bases between. The CDR3 sequence is 13 residues long. Looked up from germline, CDR1 is SQVTM and CDR2 is ANQGSEA. DNA for the CDR3: TGCAGCGTTACTGAGGGGGGGGATGAAAAACTGTTTTTT. Translating gives CSVTEGGDEKLFF.

The rearrangement links TRBV5-6 to TRBJ2-1; 12 bases line up with TRBD2. The CDR3 consists of 16 residues. Germline V gives CDR1 SGHDT, CDR2 YYEEEE. The trim removed 5 bases at V and 4 bases at J, leaving 7 bases unmatched. CDR3 amino acids: CASSSPSGGVYNEQFF. The CDR3 nucleotides read TGTGCCAGCAGTTCACCTAGCGGGGGGGTATACAATGAGCAGTTCTTC.

This chain connects TRBV6-5 to TRBJ2-3; D tentatively reads TRBD1 or TRBD2 (5 bases each). The CDR3 extends over 16 amino acids. Trimming removed 2 bases at V and 6 bases at J, with 18 bases between. The germline V gene encodes CDR1 MNHEY and CDR2 SVGAGI. The CDR3 loop is CASSYQGETELDTQYF. The CDR3 nucleotides are TGTGCCAGCAGTTACCAAGGGGAGACAGAGCTTGATACGCAGTATTTT.

This chain joins TRBV3-1 and TRBJ2-7; D may be TRBD1 (6 bases). The V end was cut by 1 base, the J end by 3 bases, with 7 bases between. Germline CDR1 LGHDT, CDR2 YNNKEL (reference sequence). This CDR3 spans 13 amino acids. In DNA, the CDR3 is TGTGCCAGCAGCCAAGGGACAGACTACGAGCAGTACTTC. It codes for CASSQGTDYEQYF.

V usage is TRBV4-2 and J usage is TRBJ2-3; TRBD2 matches 13 bases. This CDR3 has 18 amino acids. Germline lookup yields CDR1 LGHNA and CDR2 YNFKEQ. Germline trimming cut 0 bases from V and 6 bases from J; bases unmatched to any gene: 9. CDR3 amino acids: CASSQDRLAGGPPDTQYF. In nucleotides, the CDR3 is TGTGCCAGCAGCCAAGATAGACTAGCGGGGGGCCCTCCGGATACGCAGTATTTT.

This clonotype was counted only a few times. The rearrangement joins TRBV5-1 to TRBJ2-1; 9 nucleotides match TRBD2. The CDR3 length is 14 residues. Germline trimming cut 0 bases from V and 8 bases from J; bases unmatched to any gene: 3. Germline CDR1 is SGHRS and CDR2 is YFSETQ. The DNA for the CDR3 is TGCGCCAGCAGCTTGGCGCGGGGGGGCCATGAGCAGTTCTTC. This codes for CASSLARGGHEQFF.

The rearrangement joins TRBV7-2 to TRBJ1-5; D is ambiguous. The V gene lost 4 bases and the J gene lost 6 bases, with 16 bases spanning the gap. Germline-derived CDR1 and CDR2 are SGHTA and FQGNSA. The CDR3 consists of 15 residues. CDR3 protein: CASSYRGGEGQPQHF. Written as DNA, the CDR3 is TGTGCCAGCAGCTATCGAGGAGGAGAGGGTCAGCCCCAGCATTTT.

This chain connects TRBV24-1 to TRBJ2-1, with TRBD1 as a possible D gene (6 bases). This CDR3 is 16 amino acids long. Germline V CDR1 and CDR2: KGHDR, SFDVKD. V was cut by 0 bases and J by 8 bases, with 16 bases left in between. CDR3 amino acids: CATSDLRTEFGDEQFF. Written as DNA, the CDR3 is TGTGCCACCAGTGATTTGAGGACAGAATTCGGAGATGAGCAGTTCTTC.

This clonotype appeared a few times. This chain uses TRBV14 with TRBJ1-4; possible D gene TRBD1, 5 bases. This CDR3 region has 15 residues. V gave up 3 bases and J gave up 0 bases, with 8 bases separating them. The germline V gene encodes CDR1 SGHDN and CDR2 FVKESK. The CDR3 spells CASSQMGATNEKLFF. As DNA, the CDR3 is TGTGCCAGCAGCCAGATGGGGGCAACTAATGAAAAACTGTTTTTT.

The chain couples TRBV7-2 to TRBJ1-5; no definite D call. The CDR3 length is 15 residues. In germline, CDR1 is SGHTA, CDR2 FQGNSA. The V end lost 3 bases, the J end lost 3 bases, and 12 bases lay between the germline ends. The CDR3 loop reads CASSFAGRPNQPQHF. CDR3 bases: TGTGCCAGCAGCTTTGCCGGACGGCCCAATCAGCCCCAGCATTTT.

This clonotype has more than one count but fewer than ten. This rearrangement joins TRBV6-1 to TRBJ1-5; D possibly corresponds to TRBD1 (5 bases). Trimming left V 4 bases short and J 7 bases short, with 17 bases between. CDR3 length: 15 amino acids. The germline CDR1 and CDR2 sequences are MNHNS and SASEGT. CDR3 sequence reads: CASSGGQGGRQPQHF. CDR3 sequence (DNA): TGTGCCAGCAGTGGGGGCCAGGGAGGTAGACAGCCCCAGCATTTT.

The V call is TRBV20-1, the J call TRBJ1-1; tentative D call: TRBD1 (5 bases). V was trimmed by 3 bases and J by 6 bases, leaving 11 bases between them. CDR1 and CDR2 from the germline V gene are DFQATT and SNEGSKA (reference sequence). This CDR3 contains 12 residues. CDR3 residues: CSASGGLSEAFF. CDR3 nucleotide sequence: TGCAGTGCTAGCGGGGGTTTATCTGAAGCTTTCTTT.

V and J are TRBV5-1 and TRBJ2-7, with a tentative D call TRBD2 (5 bases). There are 15 residues in the CDR3. V dropped 1 base and J dropped 3 bases, with 14 bases sitting between them. Germline assignment: CDR1 SGHRS and CDR2 YFSETQ. CDR3 coding DNA: TGCGCCAGCAGCTTGTCCCCCGGGGTTAGCTACGAGCAGTACTTC. It translates to CASSLSPGVSYEQYF.

This chain links TRBV25-1 with TRBJ1-6; D might be TRBD1 (5 bases). CDR3 length equals 15 residues. Trimming cost V 3 bases and J 9 bases, with 15 bases left between them. Germline CDR1 is MGHDK and CDR2 is SYGVNS. Here the CDR3 DNA reads TGTGCCAGCAGTGACCCCCACGGGGGGAGTTCACCCCTCCACTTT. It codes for CASSDPHGGSSPLHF. Full variable domain (outside the CDR3, taken from reference TRBV25-1 and TRBJ1-6): EADIYQTPRYLVIGTGKKITLECSQTMGHDKMYWYQQDPGMELHLIHYSYGVNSTEKGDLSSESTVSRIRTEHFPLTLESARPSHTSQYLCASSDPHGGSSPLHFGNGTRLTVT.

This chain uses TRBV3-1 with TRBJ2-1; D is unresolved. The CDR3 spans 14 residues. The ends were cut back, 2 bases at V and 6 bases at J, with 11 bases in the middle. Germline loops: CDR1 LGHDT, CDR2 YNNKEL (reference sequence). The CDR3 nucleotides are TGTGCCAGCAGCCAATCCTCGAATAGCAATGAGCAGTTCTTC. As protein: CASSQSSNSNEQFF.

The CDR3: CASSLRGTAGTQYF. Written as DNA, the CDR3 is TGTGCCAGCAGTTTGCGGGGCACGGCCGGGACCCAGTACTTC. The chain is built from TRBV12-3 or TRBV12-4 and TRBJ2-7, with D possibly matching TRBD2 (6 bases). The J call may be faulty, since TRBJ2-5 better matches the DNA end. This CDR3 comprises 14 residues.

V usage is TRBV12-3 or TRBV12-4 and J usage is TRBJ2-4; D possibly matches TRBD1 or TRBD2 (5 bases each). TRBJ2-5 matches the DNA end more closely, so the J call is doubtful. This CDR3 has 15 residues. The CDR3 protein is CASSTGPPKGETQYF. DNA for the CDR3: TGTGCCAGCAGTACGGGACCCCCGAAGGGAGAGACCCAGTACTTC.

CDR3 loop: CASSLGAGGPYEQYF. CDR3 sequence (DNA): TGTGCCAGCTCCCTAGGGGCAGGGGGCCCATACGAGCAGTACTTC. The chain uses TRBV7-2 and TRBJ2-7; 8 nucleotides agree with TRBD1. Trimming removed 8 bases from V and 4 bases from J; junction bases left unmatched: 13. This CDR3 is 15 amino acids long. From germline, CDR1 is SGHTA and CDR2 FQGNSA. Filled out from reference TRBV7-2 and TRBJ2-7, the complete variable domain reads GAGVSQSPSNKVTEKGKDVELRCDPISGHTALYWYRQSLGQGLEFLIYFQGNSAPDKSGLPSDRFSAERTGGSVSTLTIQRTQQEDSAVYLCASSLGAGGPYEQYFGPGTRLTVT.

The chain recombines TRBV24-1 with TRBJ2-1, with 8 positions matching TRBD1. The germline gives CDR1 KGHDR, CDR2 SFDVKD. The CDR3 consists of 16 residues. V was pared by 4 bases and J by 8 bases, with 12 bases of the junction left unmatched. The CDR3 DNA follows: TGTGCCACCAGTGACTCCCCCGGGACAGGTGTCTATGAGCAGTTCTTC. Translating it yields CATSDSPGTGVYEQFF.

This chain uses TRBV28 with TRBJ2-5, with 11 bases matching TRBD1. V lost 7 bases and J lost 7; bases outside the gene matches: 8. The germline V gene encodes CDR1 MDHEN and CDR2 SYDVKM. The length of the CDR3 is 14 residues. The CDR3 nucleotides read TGTGCCAGCAACGGCCGGGACAGGGGGTTGACCCAGTACTTC. Amino acid sequence: CASNGRDRGLTQYF.

Only a few counts were recorded for this clonotype. The rearrangement uses TRBV28 and TRBJ1-2; 9 bases map to TRBD1. The V gene's germline CDR1 is MDHEN and CDR2 SYDVKM. The ends lost 6 bases at V and 4 bases at J; junction bases unmatched: 9. The CDR3 spans 15 residues. CDR3 region: CASSRRGQGGYGYTF. For the CDR3, the DNA is TGTGCCAGCAGCCGCCGGGGACAGGGAGGCTATGGCTACACCTTC.

The genes are TRBV5-5 and TRBJ1-1; TRBD1 is a possible D gene (5 bases). CDR3 length equals 15 residues. Germline CDR1 reads SGHKS; CDR2 reads YYEKEE (reference sequence). V lost 0 bases, J lost 3 bases, and 12 bases lay in between. CDR3 sequence (DNA): TGTGCCAGCAGCTTGGTAGCAGGGTGGGACACTGAAGCTTTCTTT. It encodes CASSLVAGWDTEAFF. The entire variable domain, with the rest obtained from reference TRBV5-5 and TRBJ1-1, is as follows: DAGVTQSPTHLIKTRGQQVTLRCSPISGHKSVSWYQQVLGQGPQFIFQYYEKEERGRGNFPDRFSARQFPNYSSELNVNALLLGDSALYLCASSLVAGWDTEAFFGQGTRLTVV.

The chain carries TRBV5-1 and TRBJ2-3, with 11 bases that match TRBD2. Unmatched junction bases numbered 10, after V lost 3 bases and J lost 4 bases. The CDR3 totals 17 residues. Germline V CDR1 and CDR2: SGHRS, YFSETQ. The CDR3 DNA reads TGCGCCAGCAGCTCGGCCCCTAGCGGGGGGCGAGCAGATACGCAGTATTTT. As protein: CASSSAPSGGRADTQYF. The variable domain in full, with the rest retrieved from reference TRBV5-1 and TRBJ2-3, is KAGVTQTPRYLIKTRGQQVTLSCSPISGHRSVSWYQQTPGQGLQFLFEYFSETQRNKGNFPGRFSGRQFSNSRSEMNVSTLELGDSALYLCASSSAPSGGRADTQYFGPGTRLTVL.

This clonotype was observed a handful of times. V is TRBV5-1 and J is TRBJ2-3; D possibly corresponds to TRBD1 (5 bases). CDR1 is SGHRS, CDR2 YFSETQ, per germline. V gave up 7 bases and J gave up 4 bases, with 13 bases separating them. CDR3 size: 13 residues. The CDR3 is CASRSRESDTQYF. The CDR3 coding sequence is TGCGCCAGCCGGAGCAGGGAATCAGATACGCAGTATTTT.

The sample holds a few counts of this clonotype. J is TRBJ2-7 and V is TRBV10-3; 9 positions agree with TRBD1. CDR1 is ENHRY, CDR2 SYGVKD, per germline. The V segment lost 0 bases and the J segment 4 bases; nucleotides outside the gene matches: 7. The CDR3 length is 16 residues. CDR3 sequence reads: CAISESGQGGAYEQYF. In nucleotides, the CDR3 is TGTGCCATCAGTGAGTCGGGACAGGGTGGAGCTTACGAGCAGTACTTC.

This chain uses TRBV12-5 with TRBJ2-7; D may match TRBD1 or TRBD2 (5 bases each). CDR1 and CDR2 (germline): LGHNT, FRNRAP. Trimming cost V 4 bases and J 3 bases, with 10 bases left between them. This CDR3 has 13 amino acids. Here the CDR3 DNA reads TGTGCTAGTGGTTCGGGGACCGGCTACGAGCAGTACTTC. Its protein is CASGSGTGYEQYF.

The chain joins TRBV4-2 to TRBJ1-6; D call uncertain. Germline values: CDR1 LGHNA, CDR2 YNFKEQ. With 0 bases removed from V and 10 bases from J, the gap between germline ends came to 4 bases. The CDR3 consists of 12 residues. The CDR3 DNA follows: TGTGCCAGCAGCCAAGATAGGTCACCCCTCCACTTT. Protein product: CASSQDRSPLHF.

CDR3: CASSLGLGQQETQYF. The CDR3 region has the DNA TGTGCCAGCAGCTTAGGGTTGGGACAGCAAGAGACCCAGTACTTC. V gene TRBV11-1 combines with J gene TRBJ2-5; 7 bases are shared with TRBD1. This CDR3 spans 15 amino acids. Germline V gives CDR1 SGHAT, CDR2 FQDESV (reference sequence). J lost 2 bases, V lost 1 base, and 4 bases had no gene match. Full variable domain (remainder filled in from reference TRBV11-1 and TRBJ2-5): EAEVAQSPRYKITEKSQAVAFWCDPISGHATLYWYRQILGQGPELLVQFQDESVVDDSQLPKDRFSAERLKGVDSTLKIQPAELGDSAMYLCASSLGLGQQETQYFGPGTRLLVL.

V and J are TRBV7-6 and TRBJ2-5, with D tentatively TRBD1 or TRBD2 (6 bases each). The CDR3 totals 15 residues. The ends were cut back, 0 bases at V and 13 bases at J, with 21 bases in the middle. Germline V gives CDR1 SGHVS, CDR2 FNYEAQ. The CDR3 nucleotides read TGTGCCAGCAGCTTAGCGTCCGGGGGCCCACGGGCCCCGTACTTC. Protein sequence: CASSLASGGPRAPYF.